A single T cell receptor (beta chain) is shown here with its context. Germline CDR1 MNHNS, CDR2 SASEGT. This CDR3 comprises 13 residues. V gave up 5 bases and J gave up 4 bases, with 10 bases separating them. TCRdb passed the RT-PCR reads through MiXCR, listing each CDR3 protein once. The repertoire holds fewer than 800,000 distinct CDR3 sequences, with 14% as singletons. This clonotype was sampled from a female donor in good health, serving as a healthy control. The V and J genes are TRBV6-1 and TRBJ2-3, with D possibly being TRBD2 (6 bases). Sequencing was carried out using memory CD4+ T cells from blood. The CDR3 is CASSRGISDTQYF. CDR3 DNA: TGTGCCAGCAGTCGGGGGATATCAGATACGCAGTATTTT.